This TCR beta chain was captured by sequencing in a study of cytomegalovirus exposure and HLA in healthy donors. Profiled with immunoSEQ multiplex PCR; TCRdb holds only in-frame clones, not every one. Altogether nearly 110,000 clones are present, about 88% being singletons, with the ten largest covering about 1.8%. The trim removed 2 bases at V and 4 bases at J, leaving 9 bases unmatched. Germline-derived CDR1 and CDR2 are MNHNS and SASEGT. CDR3 length equals 16 residues. This clone appeared a few times. The source material was PBMCs. The chain carries TRBV6-1 and TRBJ1-2; the match to TRBD1 covers 8 bases. This TCR was sampled from a woman aged 18-29 years in good health and CMV-seropositive. The DNA of the CDR3 is TGTGCCAGCAGTGAACTCGCGGACAGGGTGGGCTATGGCTACACCTTC. It specifies CASSELADRVGYGYTF.